The 31 T cell receptor beta chains below all came from one sample that was sequenced in a study of human T cells and chemical hapten exposure. TCRdb reprocessed the RACE reads with MiXCR, giving one entry per CDR3 protein. The sample lists 90,000 to 140,000 distinct CDR3 sequences, nearly 35% seen once, with about 2.9% in the top ten. As to time point: patch test 3, about 24 weeks after DPC sensitization. Stated treatment: therapeutic diphenylcyclopropenone sensitization with weekly scalp DPC. The sequences come from whole blood, collected in connection with sensitization to the hapten diphenylcyclopropenone (DPC). These receptors were obtained from a man between 35 and 55 years old with alopecia areata. Some clones in this sample may be carry-over from other donors' samples.

V is TRBV29-1 and J is TRBJ1-6; D perhaps matches TRBD1 (6 bases). The germline V and J ends were trimmed by 4 bases and 9 bases, with 13 bases remaining between them. CDR1 is SQVTM, CDR2 ANQGSEA, per germline. The CDR3 is 13 residues long. The CDR3 spells CSVGIGGTSPLHF. For the CDR3, the DNA is TGCAGCGTTGGAATTGGGGGCACTTCACCCCTCCACTTT.

This clonotype was observed a handful of times. The chain is built from TRBV4-3 and TRBJ2-5; D might be TRBD1 or TRBD2, each matching 5 bases. Germline V CDR1 and CDR2: LGHNA, YSLEER. The V end was cut by 3 bases, the J end by 4 bases, with 15 bases between. This CDR3 has 15 residues. In DNA form, the CDR3 reads TGCGCCAGCAGCCAGGCGACGGACGGGGCAGAGACCCAGTACTTC. Translated: CASSQATDGAETQYF.

The chain joins TRBV29-1 to TRBJ2-3; 9 nucleotides match TRBD2. The CDR3 has 15 residues. After removal of 4 bases from V and 1 base from J, the junction contained 6 bases not matched to a gene. From germline, CDR1 is SQVTM and CDR2 ANQGSEA. The chain's CDR3 is CSVARASGGTDTQYF. DNA for the CDR3: TGCAGCGTTGCGCGGGCTAGCGGGGGCACAGATACGCAGTATTTT.

The V call is TRBV7-2, the J call TRBJ2-4; TRBD1 matches 9 bases. Trimming took 5 bases from V and 9 from J; bases not matched to a gene: 8. The CDR3 has 14 amino acids. Germline loops: CDR1 SGHTA, CDR2 FQGNSA. The CDR3 protein is CASSQTGGAGIQYF. The DNA of the CDR3 is TGTGCCAGCAGCCAAACAGGGGGCGCTGGCATTCAGTACTTC.

V is TRBV6-2 or TRBV6-3 and J is TRBJ2-7, with D possibly TRBD2 on 8 matching bases. Germline loops: CDR1 MNHEY, CDR2 SVGEGT. This CDR3 region has 18 residues. The ends were cut back, 5 bases at V and 1 base at J, with 24 bases in the middle. Here the CDR3 DNA reads TGTGCCAGCAGTCCCGACAGGGCAGGCGGGAGGATATCCTACGAGCAGTACGTC. It yields the protein CASSPDRAGGRISYEQYV.

The J gene is TRBJ1-1, the V gene TRBV5-1; 11 positions match TRBD1. The trim removed 3 bases at V and 5 bases at J, leaving 3 bases unmatched. Germline V gene data show CDR1 as SGHRS and CDR2 as YFSETQ. The CDR3 runs to 14 residues. CDR3 in amino acids: CASSYGQGATEAFF. DNA for the CDR3: TGCGCCAGCAGCTATGGACAGGGGGCAACTGAAGCTTTCTTT.

A few counts support this clonotype. The rearrangement links TRBV20-1 to TRBJ1-6; 8 nucleotides align to TRBD1. With 0 bases clipped from V and 7 bases from J, the junction kept 8 bases outside the gene matches. The germline CDR1 and CDR2 sequences are DFQATT and SNEGSKA (reference sequence). This CDR3 is 16 amino acids long. DNA of the CDR3: TGCAGTGCTAGAGATCCCGGACAGGGAAAAAATTCACCCCTCCACTTT. Translation gives CSARDPGQGKNSPLHF.

The rearrangement joins TRBV29-1 to TRBJ2-1; D tentatively reads TRBD1 or TRBD2 (6 bases each). The V end lost 3 bases, the J end lost 7 bases, and 10 bases lay between the germline ends. CDR3 size: 12 residues. Germline V gene data show CDR1 as SQVTM and CDR2 as ANQGSEA. The CDR3 DNA reads TGCAGCGTTGATGGAGGGGGGAATGAGCAGTTCTTC. Translation: CSVDGGGNEQFF.

This clonotype was counted between two and nine times. The genes are TRBV20-1 and TRBJ1-5; 7 bases fit TRBD1. Losses at the gene ends were 6 bases for V and 7 bases for J; bases not matched to a gene: 12. The CDR3 sequence is 14 residues long. CDR1 is DFQATT and CDR2 is SNEGSKA in the germline V gene (reference sequence). In DNA form, the CDR3 reads TGCAGTGCGTCCACAGGGGAAGAGGGCCAGCCCCAGCATTTT. Its translation is CSASTGEEGQPQHF.

The sample holds a few counts of this clonotype. This chain links TRBV7-2 with TRBJ2-1, with D tentatively TRBD2 (6 bases). From germline, CDR1 is SGHTA and CDR2 FQGNSA. This CDR3 region has 13 residues. V shed 4 bases and J shed 8 bases, with 12 bases lying between them. The CDR3 coding sequence is TGTGCCAGCAGCTCCGGGACTCCCGATGAGCAGTTCTTC. Encoded protein: CASSSGTPDEQFF.

The J gene is TRBJ2-3, the V gene TRBV5-1; a possible D gene is TRBD2 (5 bases). The CDR3 covers 16 residues. From germline, CDR1 is SGHRS and CDR2 YFSETQ. V was shortened by 0 bases and J by 0 bases, with 11 bases between the two germline ends. The CDR3 DNA reads as TGCGCCAGCAGCTTGGTTAGCGCCACTAGCACAGATACGCAGTATTTT. It is translated as CASSLVSATSTDTQYF.

This clonotype turned up a few times. This rearrangement joins TRBV6-6 to TRBJ2-3, with D perhaps matching TRBD2 (5 bases). V dropped 2 bases and J dropped 0 bases, with 15 bases sitting between them. This CDR3 spans 17 amino acids. Germline V gene lookup returns CDR1 MNHNY and CDR2 SVGAGI (reference sequence). The CDR3 nucleotides are TGTGCCAGCAGTTACCCTACCGCGGGTCCTAGCACAGATACGCAGTATTTT. Amino acid sequence: CASSYPTAGPSTDTQYF.

The chain combines TRBV5-1 with TRBJ2-1, with D unclear. Germline CDR1 SGHRS, CDR2 YFSETQ. The CDR3 runs to 13 residues. V lost 0 bases and J 7 bases, leaving 8 bases between the germline ends. Written as DNA, the CDR3 is TGCGCCAGCAGCTTGGCTTTGGGGAATGAGCAGTTCTTC. The encoded protein is CASSLALGNEQFF.

This clonotype has just a few counts. The chain joins TRBV29-1 to TRBJ2-5, with D possibly being TRBD2 (5 bases). This CDR3 comprises 12 residues. V gave up 0 bases and J gave up 5 bases, with 7 bases separating them. Germline CDR1 reads SQVTM; CDR2 reads ANQGSEA. The DNA of the CDR3 is TGCAGCGTTGAAGAAAGCGGTGAGACCCAGTACTTC. Its protein is CSVEESGETQYF.

The J gene is TRBJ2-3, the V gene TRBV27; 8 bases line up with TRBD2. CDR3 length equals 16 residues. V lost 6 bases to trimming and J lost 4 bases; unmatched junction nucleotides: 12. Germline V gene data show CDR1 as MNHEY and CDR2 as SMNVEV (reference sequence). The CDR3 is CASSPIAGKGPDTQYF. The CDR3 DNA reads as TGTGCCAGCAGCCCTATAGCGGGAAAGGGGCCAGATACGCAGTATTTT.

The chain recombines TRBV5-1 with TRBJ1-1; 9 bases are shared with TRBD1. Trimming at V came to 0 bases and at J to 5 bases, leaving 5 bases not matched to a gene. The germline V gene has CDR1 SGHRS and CDR2 YFSETQ. This CDR3 has 15 amino acids. As DNA, the CDR3 is TGCGCCAGCAGCTTGGCTGAGGACAGGGGAACTGAAGCTTTCTTT. The encoded protein is CASSLAEDRGTEAFF. The variable domain in full, completed from reference TRBV5-1 and TRBJ1-1, reads KAGVTQTPRYLIKTRGQQVTLSCSPISGHRSVSWYQQTPGQGLQFLFEYFSETQRNKGNFPGRFSGRQFSNSRSEMNVSTLELGDSALYLCASSLAEDRGTEAFFGQGTRLTVV.

The J gene is TRBJ1-6, the V gene TRBV6-5; 7 bases line up with TRBD1. Germline trimming cut 6 bases from V and 7 bases from J; bases unmatched to any gene: 9. The CDR3 sequence is 15 residues long. Germline V lookup: CDR1 MNHEY, CDR2 SVGAGI. CDR3 coding DNA: TGTGCCAGCAGACCCAACAGGGGCGAGAATTCACCCCTCCACTTT. Protein product: CASRPNRGENSPLHF.

CDR3 protein: CASTGTGYTEAFF. CDR3 sequence (DNA): TGTGCCAGCACTGGGACAGGGTACACTGAAGCTTTCTTT. This chain uses TRBV6-5 with TRBJ1-1, with 9 bases matching TRBD1. The CDR3 is 13 residues long. The germline gives CDR1 MNHEY, CDR2 SVGAGI. V lost 7 bases, J lost 3 bases, and 3 bases stayed unmatched.

The chain combines TRBV7-9 with TRBJ2-5; 8 bases line up with TRBD1. Germline CDR1 is SEHNR and CDR2 is FQNEAQ (reference sequence). The CDR3 is 16 residues long. The V gene end was trimmed by 0 bases and the J gene end by 5 bases; junction bases not matched to a gene: 8. The CDR3 DNA sequence: TGTGCCAGCAGCTTAGCGTCCCCAGGGGGCAGGGAGACCCAGTACTTC. This encodes CASSLASPGGRETQYF.

This CDR3 is CASLGPGHNEQFF. CDR3 in DNA: TGTGCCAGCCTCGGCCCGGGTCACAATGAGCAGTTCTTC. This chain uses TRBV6-2 or TRBV6-3 with TRBJ2-1; D remains unclear. The CDR3 sequence is 13 residues long. CDR1 MNHEY and CDR2 SVGEGT come from the germline V gene. The V end was cut by 8 bases, the J end by 5 bases, with 13 bases between.

The chain links TRBV12-3 or TRBV12-4 to TRBJ2-7; TRBD1 aligns across 10 bases. CDR3 length: 15 residues. Trimming cost V 7 bases and J 6 bases; bases outside gene matches: 12. CDR3 amino acids: CASTGRQGASSEQYV. Written as DNA, the CDR3 is TGTGCCAGCACCGGACGACAGGGGGCAAGTAGCGAGCAGTACGTC.

The rearrangement links TRBV7-2 to TRBJ2-3; D is ambiguous. The germline V and J ends were trimmed by 5 bases and 2 bases, with 5 bases remaining between them. Germline CDR1 SGHTA, CDR2 FQGNSA. The CDR3 sequence is 12 residues long. The CDR3 coding sequence is TGTGCCAGCAGCACTACCACAGATACGCAGTATTTT. Translation gives CASSTTTDTQYF.

By share, this clonotype ranks as medium-sized. V is TRBV11-3 and J is TRBJ1-1; D possibly corresponds to TRBD1 (6 bases). Germline V CDR1 and CDR2: SGHNT, YENEEA. The CDR3 is made up of 13 amino acids. The V end was cut by 2 bases, the J end by 4 bases, with 8 bases between. The CDR3 region has the DNA TGTGCCAGCAGCTTAACGACAGGCACTGAAGCTTTCTTT. Protein product: CASSLTTGTEAFF.

The gene calls are TRBV5-1 and TRBJ2-3; D is unresolved. Germline V gene lookup returns CDR1 SGHRS and CDR2 YFSETQ. The CDR3 contains 14 residues. V was trimmed by 7 bases and J by 2 bases, leaving 14 bases between them. The CDR3 region has the DNA TGCGCCAGCTCCGATAAACCCATCACAGATACGCAGTATTTT. Translated, it gives CASSDKPITDTQYF. Using reference TRBV5-1 and TRBJ2-3 for the parts outside the CDR3, the full variable domain is KAGVTQTPRYLIKTRGQQVTLSCSPISGHRSVSWYQQTPGQGLQFLFEYFSETQRNKGNFPGRFSGRQFSNSRSEMNVSTLELGDSALYLCASSDKPITDTQYFGPGTRLTVL.

CDR3 in amino acids: CSARPGQAYNEQFF. The CDR3 DNA reads TGCAGCGCCCGACCGGGACAGGCCTACAATGAGCAGTTCTTC. This chain connects TRBV29-1 to TRBJ2-1; 8 bases fit TRBD1. The CDR3 runs to 14 residues. Germline-derived CDR1 and CDR2 are SQVTM and ANQGSEA. V trimming: 7 bases; J trimming: 2 bases; junction bases outside the gene matches: 7.

CDR3 residues: CASSEAGTSVDTQYF. DNA of the CDR3: TGTGCCAGCAGTGAAGCTGGAACTAGCGTCGATACGCAGTATTTT. The chain uses TRBV2 and TRBJ2-3; 7 bases match TRBD2. V lost 0 bases and J lost 6; bases outside the gene matches: 6. The CDR3 extends over 15 amino acids. Germline CDR1 reads SNHLY; CDR2 reads FYNNEI. The full variable domain, its missing parts supplied by reference TRBV2 and TRBJ2-3, is EPEVTQTPSHQVTQMGQEVILRCVPISNHLYFYWYRQILGQKVEFLVSFYNNEISEKSEIFDDQFSVERPDGSNFTLKIRSTKLEDSAMYFCASSEAGTSVDTQYFGPGTRLTVL.

The genes are TRBV7-8 and TRBJ1-5; 8 positions match TRBD1. The V segment lost 5 bases and the J segment 7 bases; nucleotides outside the gene matches: 10. CDR1 SGHVS and CDR2 FQNEAQ come from the germline V gene. This CDR3 has 15 residues. The CDR3 protein is CASSLPGQAGQPQHF. Written as DNA, the CDR3 is TGTGCCAGCAGCCTGCCGGGACAGGCGGGACAGCCCCAGCATTTT.

V usage is TRBV29-1 and J usage is TRBJ2-6; 9 bases match TRBD1. The CDR3 contains 16 residues. The V and J ends lost 5 bases and 1 base, in that order; junction bases with no gene match: 6. The germline CDR1 and CDR2 sequences are SQVTM and ANQGSEA. CDR3 sequence reads: CSVTGQGTSGANVLTF. The CDR3 coding sequence is TGCAGCGTTACGGGACAGGGTACTTCTGGGGCCAACGTCCTGACTTTC.

The gene calls are TRBV6-2 or TRBV6-3 and TRBJ1-1; D is uncertain. Germline assignment: CDR1 MNHEY and CDR2 SVGEGT. This CDR3 region has 11 residues. V lost 7 bases, J lost 2 bases, and 5 bases lay in between. The CDR3 DNA follows: TGTGCCAGCAAAGATAACACTGAAGCTTTCTTT. This translates into CASKDNTEAFF.

This clonotype was observed a few times. This chain connects TRBV9 to TRBJ1-6; tentative D call: TRBD1 (5 bases). The CDR3 loop spans 14 amino acids. Germline lookup yields CDR1 SGDLS and CDR2 YYNGEE. The V and J ends lost 0 bases and 9 bases respectively, with 10 bases between them. The CDR3 DNA reads as TGTGCCAGCAGCGTAGAGGGGCTCGGTTCACCCCTCCACTTT. Amino acids: CASSVEGLGSPLHF.

This clonotype occurred a few times. The chain combines TRBV20-1 with TRBJ2-7, with TRBD2 identical over 7 bases. The CDR3 extends over 14 amino acids. Germline CDR1 DFQATT, CDR2 SNEGSKA (reference sequence). After removal of 7 bases from V and 2 bases from J, the junction contained 11 bases not matched to a gene. The CDR3 region has the DNA TGCAGTGGTAGCCGAGCTAGCGGAGCCTACGAGCAGTACTTC. Protein sequence: CSGSRASGAYEQYF.